The 29 T cell receptor beta chains in this list originate from one sample, sequenced in a study of CD8 T cells in ankylosing spondylitis. TCRdb re-derived calls from the 5' RACE reads in MiXCR, one entry per CDR3 protein. The table has about 140,000 distinct CDR3 sequences, about an eighth seen once. Sequenced input: blood, either unsorted or a sorted T cell fraction (not recorded which). Source of these receptors: a female donor with ankylosing spondylitis or in good health (not recorded which).

There are many counts of this clonotype. This chain uses TRBV7-3 with TRBJ1-1; a weak D match, TRBD1 (5 bases). The V gene's germline CDR1 is SGHTA and CDR2 FQGTGA. The length of the CDR3 is 13 residues. The V gene lost 5 bases and the J gene lost 5 bases, with 12 bases spanning the gap. In DNA form, the CDR3 reads TGTGCCAGCAGCACACAAAAGGGGACTGAAGCTTTCTTT. Encoded protein: CASSTQKGTEAFF.

In its sample, this clonotype was seen many times. This chain connects TRBV7-3 to TRBJ2-2, with 10 positions matching TRBD2. V lost 1 base to trimming and J lost 5 bases; unmatched junction nucleotides: 1. Germline V gene lookup returns CDR1 SGHTA and CDR2 FQGTGA. This CDR3 is 15 amino acids long. CDR3 region: CASSLNSGRTGELFF. The CDR3 nucleotides are TGTGCCAGCAGCTTAAATAGCGGGAGGACCGGGGAGCTGTTTTTT.

This clonotype has at least ten counts. V and J are TRBV20-1 and TRBJ2-5; D gene uncertain. CDR3 size: 11 residues. Trimming stripped 6 bases from V and 9 bases from J, with 14 bases between. Germline CDR1 is DFQATT and CDR2 is SNEGSKA (reference sequence). The CDR3 DNA reads TGCAGTGCGCCGCACTCGGCGGCCCAGTACTTC. Protein product: CSAPHSAAQYF.

At least ten counts were recorded for this clonotype. The chain links TRBV28 to TRBJ2-1; D perhaps matches TRBD1 (6 bases). The CDR3 contains 15 residues. From germline, CDR1 is MDHEN and CDR2 SYDVKM. The ends were cut back, 0 bases at V and 4 bases at J, with 10 bases in the middle. CDR3 bases: TGTGCCAGCAGTTTATGGGACAGCTCTTACAATGAGCAGTTCTTC. This gives the protein CASSLWDSSYNEQFF.

This chain links TRBV6-1 with TRBJ2-2; D remains ambiguous. Germline V gene sequence: CDR1 MNHNS, CDR2 SASEGT. The CDR3 extends over 12 amino acids. V lost 6 bases to trimming and J lost 4 bases, with 6 bases between them. The CDR3 DNA follows: TGTGCCAGCAGGCCGAGCACCGGGGAGCTGTTTTTT. It is translated as CASRPSTGELFF.

This clonotype was observed at least ten times. This sequence joins TRBV2 and TRBJ1-2, with TRBD1 matching 7 bases. V shed 7 bases, J shed 0 bases, and the junction held 5 bases outside the gene matches. This CDR3 spans 14 amino acids. CDR1 and CDR2 from the germline V gene are SNHLY and FYNNEI. CDR3: CASTRGPTNYGYTF. Here the CDR3 DNA reads TGTGCCAGCACTAGGGGGCCGACTAACTATGGCTACACCTTC.

This clonotype was seen ten or more times. V usage is TRBV6-6 and J usage is TRBJ1-2; no reliable D call. This CDR3 is built from 12 residues. V lost 6 bases and J 4 bases, leaving 9 bases between the germline ends. Germline-derived CDR1 and CDR2 are MNHNY and SVGAGI (reference sequence). DNA of the CDR3: TGTGCCAGCAGAACAGACACCTATGGCTACACCTTC. This gives the protein CASRTDTYGYTF.

This clonotype came up many times. The chain uses TRBV29-1 and TRBJ1-1; D unclear. Between the trimmed V and J ends, which lost 7 bases and 1 base, there was a span of 10 bases. In germline, CDR1 is SQVTM, CDR2 ANQGSEA. CDR3 length: 12 amino acids. CDR3 amino acids: CSGNRGNTEAFF. CDR3 DNA: TGCAGCGGAAATCGGGGGAACACTGAAGCTTTCTTT.

This clonotype was seen many times. V is TRBV30 and J is TRBJ2-2, with D unresolved. The germline V and J ends were trimmed by 0 bases and 4 bases, with 12 bases remaining between them. The CDR3 totals 15 residues. Germline CDR1 GTSNPN, CDR2 SVGIG (reference sequence). The CDR3 DNA follows: TGTGCCTGGAGTGTAGAGATGGATCTCACCGGGGAGCTGTTTTTT. It yields the protein CAWSVEMDLTGELFF.

This clonotype has at least ten counts. V usage is TRBV6-4 and J usage is TRBJ1-2; 7 bases fit TRBD1. CDR1 MRHNA and CDR2 SNTAGT come from the germline V gene. V was pared by 6 bases and J by 4 bases, with 8 bases of the junction left unmatched. The CDR3 spans 14 residues. As DNA, the CDR3 is TGTGCCAGCAGGACAGGGCCGGATGGCTATGGCTACACCTTC. Its protein product is CASRTGPDGYGYTF.

The rearrangement links TRBV19 to TRBJ1-2, with D tentatively TRBD1 (5 bases). Trimming shortened V by 10 bases and J by 4 bases, and 16 bases separated the two germline ends. Per germline, CDR1 LNHDA and CDR2 SQIVND (reference sequence). This CDR3 has 13 amino acids. The chain's CDR3 is CAKAGPGAYGYTF. DNA for the CDR3: TGTGCCAAGGCCGGGCCTGGGGCCTATGGCTACACCTTC.

This clonotype was recorded many times. This chain uses TRBV7-9 with TRBJ1-1; D is ambiguous. The CDR3 spans 16 residues. From germline, CDR1 is SEHNR and CDR2 FQNEAQ (reference sequence). V was pared by 7 bases and J by 2 bases, with 20 bases between. CDR3 protein: CASIEGLGRSNTEAFF. Here the CDR3 DNA reads TGTGCCAGCATCGAAGGGTTGGGGAGGTCTAACACTGAAGCTTTCTTT.

This clonotype was counted many times. The J gene is TRBJ2-2, the V gene TRBV20-1, with D tentatively TRBD1 (5 bases). The CDR3 runs to 13 residues. Between the trimmed V and J ends, which lost 1 base and 4 bases, there was a span of 7 bases. Germline V gene data show CDR1 as DFQATT and CDR2 as SNEGSKA (reference sequence). CDR3 nucleotide sequence: TGCAGTGCTAGAGCCGACAGCACCGGGGAGCTGTTTTTT. Residues: CSARADSTGELFF.

V gene TRBV7-2 combines with J gene TRBJ2-5, with D uncertain. This CDR3 region has 12 residues. V gave up 1 base and J gave up 5 bases, with 5 bases separating them. The germline V gene encodes CDR1 SGHTA and CDR2 FQGNSA. The CDR3 DNA follows: TGTGCCAGCAGCTTAGTGTCGGAGACCCAGTACTTC. Protein product: CASSLVSETQYF.

Comments on this clonotype: A clone one base away is much larger, so this may be a read error. The chain employs TRBV5-4 and TRBJ2-7, with D hard to call. Germline V gene data show CDR1 as SGHNT and CDR2 as YYREEE (reference sequence). This CDR3 contains 11 residues. The DNA for the CDR3 is TGTGCCGGCAGCTTGGATAACGAGCAGTACTTC. It codes for CAGSLDNEQYF.

At least ten counts were recorded for this clonotype. This rearrangement joins TRBV3-1 to TRBJ2-5; D tentatively reads TRBD1 or TRBD2 (5 bases each). V was pared by 4 bases and J by 5 bases, with 20 bases between. CDR3 length: 16 amino acids. Germline V CDR1 and CDR2: LGHDT, YNNKEL (reference sequence). Here the CDR3 DNA reads TGTGCCAGCAGCCCGGGACCCATGCACGTGGGGGAGACCCAGTACTTC. Protein: CASSPGPMHVGETQYF.

The chain employs TRBV20-1 and TRBJ1-5; D possibly corresponds to TRBD1 (5 bases). The CDR3 runs 13 residues. V was clipped by 4 bases and J by 2 bases, with 9 bases between them. Germline CDR1 and CDR2: DFQATT and SNEGSKA (reference sequence). The CDR3 region is CSAIKQGNQPQHF. As DNA, the CDR3 is TGCAGTGCTATAAAACAGGGCAATCAGCCCCAGCATTTT.

The V gene is TRBV12-3 or TRBV12-4, the J gene TRBJ1-3; no firm D call. Trimming took 6 bases from V and 0 from J, leaving 12 bases between them. This CDR3 spans 15 amino acids. CDR3 DNA sequence: TGTGCCAGCAGCCTCCGGTGGTCCTCTGGAAACACCATATATTTT. Translation: CASSLRWSSGNTIYF.

The chain has TRBV2 and TRBJ2-2; 7 nucleotides line up with TRBD1. With V trimmed by 4 bases and J by 6 bases, 5 bases remained unmatched. Germline loops: CDR1 SNHLY, CDR2 FYNNEI. The CDR3 runs to 14 residues. The CDR3 here is CASSGYRGPGELFF. The CDR3 DNA reads TGTGCCAGCAGTGGTTACAGGGGACCCGGGGAGCTGTTTTTT. The variable domain in full, completed from reference TRBV2 and TRBJ2-2, reads EPEVTQTPSHQVTQMGQEVILRCVPISNHLYFYWYRQILGQKVEFLVSFYNNEISEKSEIFDDQFSVERPDGSNFTLKIRSTKLEDSAMYFCASSGYRGPGELFFGEGSRLTVL.

In this sample, this clonotype turned up many times. The rearrangement links TRBV5-1 to TRBJ1-2, with TRBD1 as a possible D gene (6 bases). In germline, CDR1 is SGHRS, CDR2 YFSETQ. The CDR3 covers 13 residues. V was cut by 0 bases and J by 10 bases, with 13 bases left in between. The CDR3 nucleotides read TGCGCCAGCAGCTTGGAAAGACAGGTGGACTACACCTTC. Protein: CASSLERQVDYTF. Variable domain in full (rest from reference TRBV5-1 and TRBJ1-2): KAGVTQTPRYLIKTRGQQVTLSCSPISGHRSVSWYQQTPGQGLQFLFEYFSETQRNKGNFPGRFSGRQFSNSRSEMNVSTLELGDSALYLCASSLERQVDYTFGSGTRLTVV.

This clonotype was detected ten times or more. This chain connects TRBV28 to TRBJ1-2, with D hard to call. The germline V and J ends were trimmed by 4 bases and 10 bases, with 22 bases remaining between them. The CDR3 is 15 amino acids. The germline V gene has CDR1 MDHEN and CDR2 SYDVKM. The CDR3 here is CASSYADSSVNAYTF. CDR3 DNA sequence: TGTGCCAGCAGTTATGCGGACTCCTCAGTGAATGCCTACACCTTC.

The V call is TRBV3-1, the J call TRBJ1-1; D is unresolved. The germline V gene has CDR1 LGHDT and CDR2 YNNKEL (reference sequence). V lost 2 bases and J 0 bases, leaving 10 bases between the germline ends. The CDR3 totals 15 residues. CDR3 residues: CASSQWSDMNTEAFF. CDR3 in DNA: TGTGCCAGCAGCCAATGGTCGGATATGAACACTGAAGCTTTCTTT.

The sample holds many counts of this clonotype. The chain joins TRBV6-1 to TRBJ2-7; 7 bases match TRBD2. The CDR3 runs to 13 residues. J was trimmed by 4 bases and V by 8 bases; bases with no gene match: 8. From germline, CDR1 is MNHNS and CDR2 SASEGT. Here the CDR3 reads CASGKNGGYEQYF. CDR3 DNA: TGTGCCAGCGGAAAAAACGGGGGGTACGAGCAGTACTTC.

This clonotype was recorded many times. This chain joins TRBV5-1 and TRBJ1-3; TRBD1 agrees at 9 bases. V gave up 4 bases and J gave up 2 bases; unmatched junction bases: 1. This CDR3 region has 14 residues. Germline-derived CDR1 and CDR2 are SGHRS and YFSETQ. The CDR3 region has the DNA TGCGCCAGCAGCGGGGACAGGGCTGGAAACACCATATATTTT. The encoded protein is CASSGDRAGNTIYF.

As for this clonotype: A much larger clonotype is one base distant, so this may be a read error. The V and J genes are TRBV7-7 and TRBJ2-3, with D perhaps matching TRBD1 or TRBD2 (5 bases each). The CDR3 length is 14 residues. From germline, CDR1 is SSHAT and CDR2 FNYEAQ (reference sequence). In nucleotides, the CDR3 is TGTGCCGGCAGCGCGACAGACGGGGCAGATACGCAGTATTTT. The encoded protein is CAGSATDGADTQYF.

This clonotype was detected ten times or more. This chain links TRBV20-1 with TRBJ2-7, with 10 bases matching TRBD1. The CDR3 length is 14 residues. Germline lookup yields CDR1 DFQATT and CDR2 SNEGSKA (reference sequence). The V gene end was trimmed by 1 base and the J gene end by 2 bases; junction bases not matched to a gene: 2. This chain's CDR3 is CSARGQGATYEQYF. CDR3 bases: TGCAGTGCTAGAGGACAGGGGGCCACCTACGAGCAGTACTTC.

The chain combines TRBV29-1 with TRBJ2-1; 12 nucleotides match TRBD2. The V and J ends lost 3 bases and 4 bases, in that order; junction bases with no gene match: 10. Germline V gene data show CDR1 as SQVTM and CDR2 as ANQGSEA. The CDR3 runs 17 residues. The CDR3 protein is CSVERLAGEGGYNEQFF. In nucleotides, the CDR3 is TGCAGCGTTGAGAGACTAGCGGGAGAGGGGGGATACAATGAGCAGTTCTTC.

The rearrangement links TRBV11-3 to TRBJ1-6, with D possibly being TRBD1 (6 bases). The CDR3 runs 16 residues. Trimming stripped 2 bases from V and 9 bases from J, with 17 bases between. The germline CDR1 and CDR2 sequences are SGHNT and YENEEA. In nucleotides, the CDR3 is TGTGCCAGCAGCTTATCCGGCGAAGGACAGTTTTCACCCCTCCACTTT. Encoded protein: CASSLSGEGQFSPLHF.

This clonotype has a handful of counts. The chain uses TRBV29-1 and TRBJ2-1; TRBD1 aligns across 11 bases. This CDR3 has 14 amino acids. The trim removed 6 bases at V and 14 bases at J, leaving 15 bases unmatched. In germline, CDR1 is SQVTM, CDR2 ANQGSEA. The CDR3 bases are TGCAGCGTGGGTTTGGACAGGGGGCGGTCGGCAGAGTTCTTC. This translates into CSVGLDRGRSAEFF.